The rows below give T cell receptor beta chains drawn from one sample of a study of T cell repertoires in ileal Crohn's disease. Measured with immunoSEQ multiplex PCR; TCRdb has only the in-frame clones, and not every one. The sample has some 15,000 clones; about 60% are singletons. Sequencing was carried out using ileal tissue. The source is an adult with Crohn's disease. Each CDR3 is given with its conserved first and last residue.

V	J	CDR3
TRBV2	TRBJ1-6	CASAQGAISPLHF
TRBV11-3	TRBJ2-1	CASSLDYSGEQFF
TRBV7-8	TRBJ2-7	CASGQARGSYEQYF
TRBV5-1	TRBJ1-1	CASSPDRPPSEAFF
TRBV18	TRBJ2-1	CASRTSGQYNEQFF
TRBV27	TRBJ1-2	CASSFRDTLPGQTF
TRBV27	TRBJ2-1	CASRPLAGGRNEQFF
TRBV11-2	TRBJ2-5	CASSSQGWVKETQYF
TRBV5-5	TRBJ2-1	CASSPRGVGTGNNEQFF
TRBV6-1	TRBJ1-4	CASSESQGGNEKLFF
TRBV28	TRBJ1-1	CASSSLQVGSFF
TRBV18	TRBJ2-5	CASSPPRGRDVQETQYF
TRBV6-1	TRBJ2-3	CASSEAGGRDTQYF
TRBV5-8	TRBJ2-1	CASSSGQGSSYNEQFF
TRBV19	TRBJ1-6	CASSPIQSSYNSPLHF